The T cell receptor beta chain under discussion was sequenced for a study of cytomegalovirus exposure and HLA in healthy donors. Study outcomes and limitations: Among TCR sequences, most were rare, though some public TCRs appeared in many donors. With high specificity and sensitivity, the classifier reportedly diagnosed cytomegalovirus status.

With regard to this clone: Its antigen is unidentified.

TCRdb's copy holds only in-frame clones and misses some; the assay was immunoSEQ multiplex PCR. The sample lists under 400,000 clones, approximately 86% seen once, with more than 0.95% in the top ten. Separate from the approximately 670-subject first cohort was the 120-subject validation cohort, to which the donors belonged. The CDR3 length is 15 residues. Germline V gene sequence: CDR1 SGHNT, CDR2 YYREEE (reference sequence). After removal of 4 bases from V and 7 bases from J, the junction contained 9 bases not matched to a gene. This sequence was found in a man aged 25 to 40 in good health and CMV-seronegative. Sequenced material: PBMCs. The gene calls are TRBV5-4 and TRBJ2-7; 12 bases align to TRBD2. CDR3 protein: CASSAGLAGLGEQYF. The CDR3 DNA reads TGTGCCAGCAGCGCGGGACTAGCGGGCCTCGGAGAGCAGTACTTC.